Listed below are T cell receptor beta chains from one sample, sequenced in a study of T cells in narcolepsy. Clones were sequenced by immunoSEQ multiplex PCR, and TCRdb holds only the in-frame ones, with some missing. The sample lists roughly 27,000 clones; about 89% were seen once. What was sequenced was CD45RA- memory CD4+ T cells from PBMCs. Receptors were obtained from a human donor with narcolepsy. Each CDR3 is given without its conserved first and last residue. Each record gives: V gene, J gene, D gene, CDR3 protein. A D gene is named only where the DNA matches it firmly.

v_gene: TRBV10-1
j_gene: TRBJ2-5
d_gene: .
CDR3aa: ASSEKAGASQETQY

v_gene: TRBV2
j_gene: TRBJ2-3
d_gene: .
CDR3aa: ASLTGYDGTDTQY

v_gene: TRBV15
j_gene: TRBJ2-2
d_gene: TRBD1
CDR3aa: ATSRDTQTGLELF

v_gene: TRBV6-1
j_gene: TRBJ2-2
d_gene: TRBD1
CDR3aa: ASRGQYTGELF

v_gene: TRBV5-5
j_gene: TRBJ2-7
d_gene: TRBD1
CDR3aa: ASSAGQGLVYEQY

v_gene: TRBV5-6
j_gene: TRBJ1-2
d_gene: TRBD1
CDR3aa: ASSSGQGWWGYT

v_gene: TRBV15
j_gene: TRBJ1-2
d_gene: .
CDR3aa: ATSTPRSSSGYGYT

v_gene: TRBV11-2
j_gene: TRBJ2-3
d_gene: .
CDR3aa: ASSLYGPVATDTQY

v_gene: TRBV2
j_gene: TRBJ1-6
d_gene: .
CDR3aa: ASSEGQTWNSPLH

v_gene: TRBV11-2
j_gene: TRBJ2-2
d_gene: .
CDR3aa: ASSLGTGELF